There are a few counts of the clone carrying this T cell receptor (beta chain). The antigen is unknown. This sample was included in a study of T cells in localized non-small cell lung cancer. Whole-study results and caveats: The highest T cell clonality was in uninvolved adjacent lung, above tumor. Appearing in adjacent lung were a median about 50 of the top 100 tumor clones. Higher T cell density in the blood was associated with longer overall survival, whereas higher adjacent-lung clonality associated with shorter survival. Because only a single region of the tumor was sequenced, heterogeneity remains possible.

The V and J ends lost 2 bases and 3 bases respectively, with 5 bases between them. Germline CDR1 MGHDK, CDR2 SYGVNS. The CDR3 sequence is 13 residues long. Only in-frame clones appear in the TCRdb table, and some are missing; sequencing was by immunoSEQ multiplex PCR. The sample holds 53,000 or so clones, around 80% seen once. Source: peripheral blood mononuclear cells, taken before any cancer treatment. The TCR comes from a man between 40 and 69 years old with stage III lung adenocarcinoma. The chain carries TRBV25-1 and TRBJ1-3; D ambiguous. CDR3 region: CASSEPGGNTIYF. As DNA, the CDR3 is TGTGCCAGCAGTGAACCGGGTGGAAACACCATATATTTT. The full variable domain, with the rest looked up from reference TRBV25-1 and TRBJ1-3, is EADIYQTPRYLVIGTGKKITLECSQTMGHDKMYWYQQDPGMELHLIHYSYGVNSTEKGDLSSESTVSRIRTEHFPLTLESARPSHTSQYLCASSEPGGNTIYFGEGSWLTVV.